This T cell receptor (beta chain) was profiled in a study of STAT5B mutations in CD4+ large granular lymphocyte leukemia. TCRdb's table, derived via immunoSEQ multiplex PCR, lists solely in-frame clones and lacks some. The profile covers about 30,000 clones, with 78% appearing a single time and over 2% taken by the ten largest. This clone was detected only a few times. Germline CDR1 is SQVTM and CDR2 is ANQGSEA. This CDR3 has 12 amino acids. V dropped 6 bases and J dropped 5 bases, with 14 bases sitting between them. The TCR sequence derives from a human donor in good health. This rearrangement joins TRBV29-1 to TRBJ2-7; D is unclear. The sample taken for sequencing was CD4+ T cells from blood buffy coats. The CDR3 DNA follows: TGCAGCGTAGCTCAAGTACCTCACGAGCAGTACTTC. Translated: CSVAQVPHEQYF.